This TCR beta chain was sequenced during a study of low-dose radiotherapy and immunotherapy resistance in tumors. On the study more broadly: Members of Cohort 1 were treated with 0.5 Gy per fraction every 2 weeks. The prescribed total PTV dose was 6.5 Gy. Every six weeks patients received intravenous ipilimumab 1 mg/kg, and every two weeks they received intravenous nivolumab 240 mg. One day before radiation and immunotherapy, intravenous cyclophosphamide 200 mg/m2 was administered, with this repeated every two weeks.

Those eligible were patients bearing advanced solid tumors lacking tumor-infiltrating lymphocytes. V was pared by 6 bases and J by 1 base, with 6 bases of the junction left unmatched. This CDR3 spans 15 amino acids. The germline V gene has CDR1 SQVTM and CDR2 ANQGSEA. Primers targeting TRAV and TRBV primed first-strand cDNA, covering alpha and beta chains. TCRs were put through approximately 20 PCR cycles of amplification with Phusion. A constant-region primer and the V-primer adapter served as the primer pair. TCRdb called the reads again in MiXCR, with one record for every CDR3 protein. The data show more than 15,000 distinct CDR3 sequences, with about 71% seen just once and approximately 5% held by the top ten.

This receptor was taken from a human donor with advanced metastatic prostate, ovarian, gallbladder or colorectal cancer (not recorded which). This table probably holds off-target reads from a library built for another chain. The chain employs TRBV29-1 and TRBJ1-5, with 10 bases lining up with TRBD1. For the CDR3, the DNA is TGCAGCGTGACAAAGGGACAGGGGAGCAATCAGCCCCAGCATTTT. Translation gives CSVTKGQGSNQPQHF.